Described below is a single TCR beta chain sequence and its context. Trimming stripped 2 bases from V and 6 bases from J, with 7 bases between. Looked up from germline, CDR1 is PRHDT and CDR2 is FYEKMQ (reference sequence). This CDR3 has 13 residues. This specimen belongs to a study of T cell changes during pregnancy in multiple sclerosis. Clones were read by immunoSEQ multiplex PCR, and TCRdb kept only the in-frame ones, dropping some. The repertoire holds more than 30,000 clones, with more than 85% as singletons. The rearrangement links TRBV13 to TRBJ2-2; weak D call: TRBD1 (5 bases). Sequencing was performed on CD8+ T cells from peripheral blood mononuclear cells, taken in the third trimester of pregnancy. The receptor was derived from a female donor with multiple sclerosis, enrolled in a pregnancy study. This CDR3 reads CASSLTRAGELFF. In DNA, the CDR3 is TGTGCCAGCAGCTTAACCAGGGCCGGGGAGCTGTTTTTT.